The entry that follows covers one TCR beta chain sequence. Its matching antigen is unknown. Germline CDR1 and CDR2: KGHSH and LQKENI. CDR3 length: 15 residues. With 4 bases clipped from V and 13 bases from J, the junction kept 10 bases outside the gene matches. It was with 60 Vbeta and 13 Jbeta primers that the PCR ran. The table came from immunoSEQ multiplex PCR; TCRdb's copy has only in-frame clones and leaves some out. The sample holds around 150,000 clones, around 80% seen once. This entry belongs to a study of cytomegalovirus exposure and HLA in healthy donors. Study information: As an earlier analysis found, about 200 million T cells yielded fewer than 130 million unique TCR beta sequences. Whole-study results and caveats: In a later analysis, CMV-associated beta chains were mostly HLA-associated, it appeared. Earlier analysis yielded a pattern in which most TCR beta V segments were productive about 90% or about 30% of the time.

The TCR was taken from a man in his thirties or forties in good health. Material: PBMCs. The chain couples TRBV18 to TRBJ1-6; 10 bases fit TRBD1. The CDR3 bases are TGTGCCAGCTCACGGCGGACAGGGGGAACGGGTCCCCTCCACTTT. Translation gives CASSRRTGGTGPLHF.